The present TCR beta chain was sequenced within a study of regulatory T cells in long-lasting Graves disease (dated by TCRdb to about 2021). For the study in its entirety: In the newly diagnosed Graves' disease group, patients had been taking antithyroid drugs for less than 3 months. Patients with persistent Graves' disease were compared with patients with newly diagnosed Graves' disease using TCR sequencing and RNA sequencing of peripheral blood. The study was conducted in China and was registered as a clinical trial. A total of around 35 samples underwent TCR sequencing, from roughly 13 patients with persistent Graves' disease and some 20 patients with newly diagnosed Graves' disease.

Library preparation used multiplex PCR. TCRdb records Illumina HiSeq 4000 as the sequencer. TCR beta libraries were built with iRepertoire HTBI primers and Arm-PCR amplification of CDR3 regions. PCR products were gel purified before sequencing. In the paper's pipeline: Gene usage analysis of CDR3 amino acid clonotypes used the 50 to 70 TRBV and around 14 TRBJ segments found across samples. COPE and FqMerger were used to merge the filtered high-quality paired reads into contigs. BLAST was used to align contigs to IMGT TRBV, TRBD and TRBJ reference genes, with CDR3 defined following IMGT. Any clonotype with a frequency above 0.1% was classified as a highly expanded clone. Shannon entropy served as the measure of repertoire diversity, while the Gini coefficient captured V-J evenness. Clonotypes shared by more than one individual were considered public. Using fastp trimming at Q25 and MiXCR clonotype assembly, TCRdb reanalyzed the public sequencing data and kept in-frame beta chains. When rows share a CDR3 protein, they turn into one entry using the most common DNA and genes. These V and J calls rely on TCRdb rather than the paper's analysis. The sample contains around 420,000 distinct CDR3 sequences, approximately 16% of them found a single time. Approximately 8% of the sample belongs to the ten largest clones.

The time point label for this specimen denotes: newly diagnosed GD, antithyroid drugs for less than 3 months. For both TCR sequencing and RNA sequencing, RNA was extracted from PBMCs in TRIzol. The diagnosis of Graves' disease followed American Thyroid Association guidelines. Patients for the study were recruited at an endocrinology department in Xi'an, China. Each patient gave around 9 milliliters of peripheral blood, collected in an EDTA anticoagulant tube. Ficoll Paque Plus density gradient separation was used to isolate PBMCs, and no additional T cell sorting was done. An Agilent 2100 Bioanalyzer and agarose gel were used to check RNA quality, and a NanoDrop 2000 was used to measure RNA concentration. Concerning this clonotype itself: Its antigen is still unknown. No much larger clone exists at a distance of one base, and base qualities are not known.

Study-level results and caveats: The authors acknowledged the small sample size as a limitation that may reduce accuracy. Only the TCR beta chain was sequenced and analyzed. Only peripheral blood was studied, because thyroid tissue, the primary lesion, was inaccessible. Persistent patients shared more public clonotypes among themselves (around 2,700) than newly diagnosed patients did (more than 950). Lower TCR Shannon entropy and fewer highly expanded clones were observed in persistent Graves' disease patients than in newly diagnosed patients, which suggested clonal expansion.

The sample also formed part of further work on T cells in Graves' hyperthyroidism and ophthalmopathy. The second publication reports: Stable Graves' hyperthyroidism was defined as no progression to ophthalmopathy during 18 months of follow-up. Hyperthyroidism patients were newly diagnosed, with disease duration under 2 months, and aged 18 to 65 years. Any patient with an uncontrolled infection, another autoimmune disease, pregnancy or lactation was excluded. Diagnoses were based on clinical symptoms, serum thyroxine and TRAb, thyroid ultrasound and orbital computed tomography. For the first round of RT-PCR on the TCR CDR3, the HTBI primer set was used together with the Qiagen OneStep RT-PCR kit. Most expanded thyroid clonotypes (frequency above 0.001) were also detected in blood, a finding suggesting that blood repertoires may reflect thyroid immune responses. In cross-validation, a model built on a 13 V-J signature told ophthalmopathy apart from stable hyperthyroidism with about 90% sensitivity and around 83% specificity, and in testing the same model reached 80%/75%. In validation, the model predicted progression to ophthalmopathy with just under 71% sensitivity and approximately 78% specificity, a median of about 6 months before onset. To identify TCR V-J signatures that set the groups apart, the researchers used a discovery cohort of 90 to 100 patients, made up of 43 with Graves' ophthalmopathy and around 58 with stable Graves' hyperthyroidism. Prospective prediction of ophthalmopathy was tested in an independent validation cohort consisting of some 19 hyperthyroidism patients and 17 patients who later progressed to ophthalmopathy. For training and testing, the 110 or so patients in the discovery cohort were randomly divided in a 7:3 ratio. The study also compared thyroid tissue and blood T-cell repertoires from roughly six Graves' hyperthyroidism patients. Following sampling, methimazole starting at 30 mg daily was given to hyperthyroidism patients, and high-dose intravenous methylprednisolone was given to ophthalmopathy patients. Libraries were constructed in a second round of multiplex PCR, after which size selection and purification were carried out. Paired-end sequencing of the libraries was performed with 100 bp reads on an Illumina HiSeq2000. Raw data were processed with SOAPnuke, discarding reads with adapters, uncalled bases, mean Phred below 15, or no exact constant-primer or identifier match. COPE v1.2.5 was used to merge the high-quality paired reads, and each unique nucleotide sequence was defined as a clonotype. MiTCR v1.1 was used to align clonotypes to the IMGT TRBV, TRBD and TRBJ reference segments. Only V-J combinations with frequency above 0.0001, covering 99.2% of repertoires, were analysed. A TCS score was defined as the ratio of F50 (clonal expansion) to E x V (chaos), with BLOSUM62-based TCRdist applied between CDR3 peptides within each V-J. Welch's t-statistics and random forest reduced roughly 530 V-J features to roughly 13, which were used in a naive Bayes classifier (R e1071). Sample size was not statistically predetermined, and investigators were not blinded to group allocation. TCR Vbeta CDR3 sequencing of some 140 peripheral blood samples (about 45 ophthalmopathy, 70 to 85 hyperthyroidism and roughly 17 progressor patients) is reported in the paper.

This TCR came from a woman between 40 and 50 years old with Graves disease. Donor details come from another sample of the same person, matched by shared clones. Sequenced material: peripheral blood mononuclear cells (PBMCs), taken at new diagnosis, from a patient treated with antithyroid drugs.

The CDR3 region has the sequence CASSRRAGTAQETQYF. The DNA sequence is given as TGTGCCAGTAGCCGCCGAGCGGGGACGGCCCAAGAGACCCAGTACTTC. The sequence joins TRBV19 to TRBJ2-5; 7 junctional bases match TRBD2. Sequences LNHDA (CDR1) and SQIVND (CDR2) are obtained from the germline V gene (reference sequence). The CDR3 measures 16 amino acids from cysteine to phenylalanine. CDR3 DNA only is kept here, 48 bases in frame from base 1. V is trimmed back by 6 bases and J by 1 base, and the junction contains 11 bases that no gene match accounts for.